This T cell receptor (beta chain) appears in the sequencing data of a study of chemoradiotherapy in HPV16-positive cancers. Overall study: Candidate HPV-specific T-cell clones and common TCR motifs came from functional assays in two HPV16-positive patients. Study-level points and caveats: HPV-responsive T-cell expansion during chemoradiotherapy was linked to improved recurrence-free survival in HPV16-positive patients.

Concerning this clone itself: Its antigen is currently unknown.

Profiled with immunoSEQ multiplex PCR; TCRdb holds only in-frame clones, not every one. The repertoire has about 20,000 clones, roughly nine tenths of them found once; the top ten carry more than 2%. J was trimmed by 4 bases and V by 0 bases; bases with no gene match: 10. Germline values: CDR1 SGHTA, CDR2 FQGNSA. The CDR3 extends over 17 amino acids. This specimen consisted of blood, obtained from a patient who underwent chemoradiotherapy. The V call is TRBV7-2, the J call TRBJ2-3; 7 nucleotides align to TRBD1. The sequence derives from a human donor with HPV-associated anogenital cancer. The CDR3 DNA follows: TGTGCCAGCAGCTTAGCGCTTAGGCCCCAGGGGGCAGATACGCAGTATTTT. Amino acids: CASSLALRPQGADTQYF.